The subject of this entry is one TCR beta chain. This sample is drawn from a study of blood T cell repertoires in COVID-19. TCRdb keeps only in-frame clones here, not all; method: immunoSEQ multiplex PCR. The sample lists about 240,000 clones; 83% were seen once. This CDR3 spans 12 amino acids. Per germline, CDR1 SGHTA and CDR2 FQGNSA. With 4 bases removed from V and 9 bases from J, the gap between germline ends came to 10 bases. Cohort assignment relied on participant-reported clinical history. Within the 2 weeks before study entry, each person in the exposed group met a COVID-19 case. This TCR derives from a woman aged 40 to 49 who had been exposed to COVID-19. The chain recombines TRBV7-2 with TRBJ2-1; a weak D match, TRBD1 (7 bases). The sequenced material came from PBMCs or T cells enriched from blood (not recorded which). The CDR3 loop is CASSSQGGEQFF. The CDR3 nucleotides are TGTGCCAGCAGCTCTCAGGGGGGTGAGCAGTTCTTC.